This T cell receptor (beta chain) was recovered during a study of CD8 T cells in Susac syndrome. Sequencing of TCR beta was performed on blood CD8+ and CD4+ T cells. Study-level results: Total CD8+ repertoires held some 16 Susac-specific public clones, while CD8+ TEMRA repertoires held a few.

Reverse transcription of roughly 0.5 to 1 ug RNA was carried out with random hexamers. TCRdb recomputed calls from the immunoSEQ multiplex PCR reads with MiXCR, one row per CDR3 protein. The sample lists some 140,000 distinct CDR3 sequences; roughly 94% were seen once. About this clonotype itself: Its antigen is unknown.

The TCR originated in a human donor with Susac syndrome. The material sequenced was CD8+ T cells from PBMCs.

This CDR3 is CASSLGSGSFYEQYF. CDR3 coding DNA: TGTGCCAGCAGCTTAGGTAGCGGGAGCTTCTACGAGCAGTACTTC. The chain has TRBV11-2 and TRBJ2-7, with 9 positions matching TRBD2. V trimming: 1 base; J trimming: 3 bases; junction bases outside the gene matches: 4. The CDR3 length is 15 residues. The germline gives CDR1 SGHAT, CDR2 FQNNGV.